This T cell receptor beta chain was observed in a study of CD8+CD57+ T cells in acquired aplastic anemia. Study details: 3.2 ug was the average amount of DNA from sorted CD4+ and CD8+ cells. The study's findings and limits: It was found that nearly 30 CD8+ CDR3 sequences were shared between patients and controls. No significant patient-versus-control difference appeared in CD8+ Simpson's diversity.

Sequencing involved patients with CD8+CD57+ cell expansion previously shown by flow cytometry. When blood sampling took place, the patients had received no therapy. A remark on this clonotype: Its antigen is not known.

Profiles of TCR beta VDJ and CDR3 were generated from a genomic DNA template. A single record per CDR3 protein comes from TCRdb applying MiXCR to the reads. The repertoire holds approximately 170,000 distinct CDR3 sequences, with around 43% as singletons. This CDR3 region has 14 residues. CDR1 and CDR2 (germline): LNHDA, SQIVND (reference sequence). With V trimmed by 5 bases and J by 3 bases, 6 bases remained unmatched. This sequence originates from a human donor with aplastic anemia. The sequencing sample was made of sorted CD4+, CD8+, or CD8+CD57+ T cells (not recorded which) from PBMCs. The genes are TRBV19 and TRBJ1-1; 7 bases match TRBD1. In nucleotides, the CDR3 is TGTGCCAGTAGTGACAGGGTTCATGACACTGAAGCTTTCTTT. It yields the protein CASSDRVHDTEAFF.